This T cell receptor (beta chain) was sequenced for a study of cytomegalovirus exposure and HLA in healthy donors. Findings and limits, study-wide: In a later analysis, HLA-associated TCR beta chains were more clonally expanded than equally common others. A later analysis appeared to link common viral pathogens to several of the most significant clusters.

PCR amplification relied on 60 Vbeta primers (plus 13 Jbeta primers). Sequenced by immunoSEQ multiplex PCR; TCRdb stores in-frame clones only, minus some. This sample has roughly 200,000 clones, with roughly 91% found just once. Nominally healthy donors were sampled, though unrecorded immune exposures were likely. Concerning this clone itself: The antigen is unknown.

The germline V gene encodes CDR1 MNHNY and CDR2 SVGAGI (reference sequence). The CDR3 totals 16 residues. Trimming took 7 bases from V and 0 from J, leaving 16 bases between them. The sequence was collected from a woman aged 18-29 years in good health and CMV-seronegative. The rearrangement uses TRBV6-6 and TRBJ2-1, with a weak D call TRBD1 (6 bases). The sample consisted of PBMCs. CDR3 nucleotide sequence: TGTGCCAGCACCTCGGGACATCCCAGCTCCTACAATGAGCAGTTCTTC. Its protein is CASTSGHPSSYNEQFF.